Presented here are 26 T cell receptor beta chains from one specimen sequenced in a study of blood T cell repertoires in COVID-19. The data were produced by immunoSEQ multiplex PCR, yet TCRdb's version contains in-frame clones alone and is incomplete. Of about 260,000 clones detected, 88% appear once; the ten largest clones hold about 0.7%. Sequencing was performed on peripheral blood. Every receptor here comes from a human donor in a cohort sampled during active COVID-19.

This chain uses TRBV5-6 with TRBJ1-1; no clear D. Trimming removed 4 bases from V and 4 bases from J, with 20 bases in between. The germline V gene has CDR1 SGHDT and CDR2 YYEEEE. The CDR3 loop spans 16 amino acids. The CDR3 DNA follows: TGTGCCAGCAGCCCGGTCTTTGTTGGAGCGGCCACTGAAGCTTTCTTT. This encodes CASSPVFVGAATEAFF.

CDR3 nucleotides: TGCGCCAGCAGCCTACGGACTAGCGGGGATAATGAGCAGTTCTTC. Protein: CASSLRTSGDNEQFF. The gene calls are TRBV5-1 and TRBJ2-1; 12 nucleotides align to TRBD2. Losses at the gene ends were 4 bases for V and 7 bases for J; bases not matched to a gene: 6. The germline V gene encodes CDR1 SGHRS and CDR2 YFSETQ. This CDR3 region has 15 residues.

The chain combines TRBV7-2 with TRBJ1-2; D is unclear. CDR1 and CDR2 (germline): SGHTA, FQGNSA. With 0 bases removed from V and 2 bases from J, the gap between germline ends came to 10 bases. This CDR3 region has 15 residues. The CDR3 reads CASSLAVAGNYGYTF. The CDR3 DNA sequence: TGTGCCAGCAGCTTAGCGGTCGCCGGGAACTATGGCTACACCTTC.

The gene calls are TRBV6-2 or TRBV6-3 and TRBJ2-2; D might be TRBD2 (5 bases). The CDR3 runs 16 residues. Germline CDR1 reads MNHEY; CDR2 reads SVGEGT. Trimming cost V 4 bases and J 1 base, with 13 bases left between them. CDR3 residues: CASSSSGDKNTGELFF. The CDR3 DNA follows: TGTGCCAGCAGTTCAAGCGGAGATAAGAACACCGGGGAGCTGTTTTTT.

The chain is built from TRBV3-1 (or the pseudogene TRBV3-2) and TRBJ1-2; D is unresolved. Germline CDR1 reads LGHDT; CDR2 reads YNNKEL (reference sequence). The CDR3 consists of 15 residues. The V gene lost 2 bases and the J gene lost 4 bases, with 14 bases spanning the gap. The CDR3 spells CASSQLADKTYGYTF. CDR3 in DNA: TGTGCCAGCAGCCAACTGGCGGATAAGACCTATGGCTACACCTTC.

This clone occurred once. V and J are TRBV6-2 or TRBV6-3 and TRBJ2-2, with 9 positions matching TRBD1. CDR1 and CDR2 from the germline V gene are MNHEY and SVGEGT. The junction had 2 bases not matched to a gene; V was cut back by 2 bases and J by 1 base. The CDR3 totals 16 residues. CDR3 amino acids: CASSYLGQGNTGELFF. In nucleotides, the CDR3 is TGTGCCAGCAGTTACCTGGGACAGGGGAACACCGGGGAGCTGTTTTTT.

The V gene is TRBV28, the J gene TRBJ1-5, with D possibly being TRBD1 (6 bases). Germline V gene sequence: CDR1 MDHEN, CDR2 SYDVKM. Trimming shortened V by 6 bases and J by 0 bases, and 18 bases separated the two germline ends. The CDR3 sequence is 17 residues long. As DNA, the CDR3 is TGTGCCAGCAGGCCGGACAGCCCTTCCTTTAGCAATCAGCCCCAGCATTTT. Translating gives CASRPDSPSFSNQPQHF.

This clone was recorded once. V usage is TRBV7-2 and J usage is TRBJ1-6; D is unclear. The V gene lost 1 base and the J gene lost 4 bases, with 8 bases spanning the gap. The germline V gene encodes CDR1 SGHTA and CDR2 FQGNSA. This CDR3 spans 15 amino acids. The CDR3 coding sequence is TGTGCCAGCAGCTTAGGGCAGACTTATAATTCACCCCTCCACTTT. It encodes CASSLGQTYNSPLHF. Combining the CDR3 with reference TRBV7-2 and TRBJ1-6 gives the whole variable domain GAGVSQSPSNKVTEKGKDVELRCDPISGHTALYWYRQSLGQGLEFLIYFQGNSAPDKSGLPSDRFSAERTGGSVSTLTIQRTQQEDSAVYLCASSLGQTYNSPLHFGNGTRLTVT.

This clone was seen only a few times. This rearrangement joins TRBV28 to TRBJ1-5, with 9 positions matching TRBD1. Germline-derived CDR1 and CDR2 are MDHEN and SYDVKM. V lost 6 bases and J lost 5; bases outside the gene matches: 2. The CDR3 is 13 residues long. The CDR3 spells CASRGQGYQPQHF. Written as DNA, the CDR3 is TGTGCCAGCAGGGGACAGGGTTATCAGCCCCAGCATTTT.

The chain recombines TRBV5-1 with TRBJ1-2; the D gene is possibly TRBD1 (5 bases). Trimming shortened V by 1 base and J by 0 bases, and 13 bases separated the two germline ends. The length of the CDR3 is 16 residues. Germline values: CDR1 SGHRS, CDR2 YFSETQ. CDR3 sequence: CASSLIGARANYGYTF. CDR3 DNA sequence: TGCGCCAGCAGCTTGATCGGTGCCAGGGCTAACTATGGCTACACCTTC.

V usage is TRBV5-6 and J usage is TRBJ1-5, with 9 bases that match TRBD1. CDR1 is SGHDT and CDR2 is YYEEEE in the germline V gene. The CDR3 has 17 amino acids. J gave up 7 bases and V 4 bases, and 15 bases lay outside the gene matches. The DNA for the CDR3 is TGTGCCAGCAGCATAACGGGACAGGGCTTAGAAAAACAGCCCCAGCATTTT. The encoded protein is CASSITGQGLEKQPQHF.

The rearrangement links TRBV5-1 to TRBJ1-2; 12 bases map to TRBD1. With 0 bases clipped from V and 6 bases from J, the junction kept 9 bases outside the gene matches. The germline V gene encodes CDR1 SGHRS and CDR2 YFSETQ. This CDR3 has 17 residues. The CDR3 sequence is CASSLAGRGQGANGYTF. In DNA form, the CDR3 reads TGCGCCAGCAGCTTGGCCGGGAGGGGACAGGGGGCGAATGGCTACACCTTC.

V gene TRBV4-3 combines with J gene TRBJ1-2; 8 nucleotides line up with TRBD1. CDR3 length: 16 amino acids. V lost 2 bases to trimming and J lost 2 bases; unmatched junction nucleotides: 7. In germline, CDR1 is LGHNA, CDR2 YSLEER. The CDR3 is CASSQSRGRFNYGYTF. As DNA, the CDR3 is TGCGCCAGCAGCCAAAGCAGGGGGCGCTTCAACTATGGCTACACCTTC.

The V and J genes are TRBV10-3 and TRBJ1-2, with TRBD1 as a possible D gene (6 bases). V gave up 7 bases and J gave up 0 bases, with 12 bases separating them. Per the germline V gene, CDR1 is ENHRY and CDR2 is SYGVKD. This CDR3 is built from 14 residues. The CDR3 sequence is CAITQDRANYGYTF. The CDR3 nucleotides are TGTGCCATCACCCAGGACAGAGCTAACTATGGCTACACCTTC.

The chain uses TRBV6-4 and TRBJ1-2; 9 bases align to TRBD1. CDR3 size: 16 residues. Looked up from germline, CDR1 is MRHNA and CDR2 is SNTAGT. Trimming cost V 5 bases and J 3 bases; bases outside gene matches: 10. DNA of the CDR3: TGTGCCAGCAGTCCGTTGGGACAGGGTTCCTACTATGGCTACACCTTC. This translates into CASSPLGQGSYYGYTF.

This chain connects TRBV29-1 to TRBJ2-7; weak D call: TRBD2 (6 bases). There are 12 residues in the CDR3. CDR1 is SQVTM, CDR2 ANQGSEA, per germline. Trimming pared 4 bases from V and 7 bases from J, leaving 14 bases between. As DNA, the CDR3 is TGCAGCGTTGTTAGATACGGGGGTGAGCAGTACTTC. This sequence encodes CSVVRYGGEQYF.

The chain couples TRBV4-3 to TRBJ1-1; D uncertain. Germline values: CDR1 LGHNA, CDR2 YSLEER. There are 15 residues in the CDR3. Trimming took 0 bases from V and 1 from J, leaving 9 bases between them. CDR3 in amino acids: CASSQETDKNTEAFF. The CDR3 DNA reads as TGCGCCAGCAGCCAAGAAACCGACAAGAACACTGAAGCTTTCTTT.

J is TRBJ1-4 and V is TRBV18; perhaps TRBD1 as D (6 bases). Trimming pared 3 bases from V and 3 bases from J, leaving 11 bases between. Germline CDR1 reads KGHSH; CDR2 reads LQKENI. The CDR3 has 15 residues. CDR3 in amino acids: CASSPAGAANEKLFF. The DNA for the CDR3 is TGTGCCAGCTCACCTGCAGGGGCAGCTAATGAAAAACTGTTTTTT.

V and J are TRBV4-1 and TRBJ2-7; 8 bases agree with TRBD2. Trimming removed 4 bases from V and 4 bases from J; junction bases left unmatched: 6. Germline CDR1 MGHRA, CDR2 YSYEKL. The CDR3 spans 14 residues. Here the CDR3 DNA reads TGCGCCAGCAGCCCGGGGAGCGGGGGATACGAGCAGTACTTC. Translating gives CASSPGSGGYEQYF.

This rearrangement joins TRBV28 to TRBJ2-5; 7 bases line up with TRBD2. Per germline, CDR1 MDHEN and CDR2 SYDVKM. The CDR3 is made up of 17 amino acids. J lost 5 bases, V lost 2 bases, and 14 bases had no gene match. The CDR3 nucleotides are TGTGCCAGCAGTTTAACGCCCGACGTCGGGGGGTCGGAGACCCAGTACTTC. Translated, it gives CASSLTPDVGGSETQYF.

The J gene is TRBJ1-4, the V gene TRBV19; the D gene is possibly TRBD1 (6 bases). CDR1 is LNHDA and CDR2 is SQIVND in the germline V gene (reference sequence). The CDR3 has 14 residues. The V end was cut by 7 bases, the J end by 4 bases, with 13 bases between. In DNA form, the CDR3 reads TGTGCCAGTACCAAAGACAGGTTTAATGAAAAACTGTTTTTT. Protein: CASTKDRFNEKLFF.

The DNA of the CDR3 is TGTGCCAGCAGCTTACTGACAGGGATGAACACCGGGGAGCTGTTTTTT. Translated: CASSLLTGMNTGELFF. The rearrangement uses TRBV7-8 and TRBJ2-2; the match to TRBD1 covers 7 bases. The CDR3 runs 16 residues. J was trimmed by 1 base and V by 2 bases; bases with no gene match: 4. CDR1 is SGHVS and CDR2 is FQNEAQ in the germline V gene.

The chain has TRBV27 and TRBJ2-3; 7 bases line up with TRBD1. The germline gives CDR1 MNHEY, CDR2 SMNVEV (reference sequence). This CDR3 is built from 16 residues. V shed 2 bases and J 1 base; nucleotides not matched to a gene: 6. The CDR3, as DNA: TGTGCCAGCAGTTTAAGAGCGCAGGGGGGCACAGATACGCAGTATTTT. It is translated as CASSLRAQGGTDTQYF.

In DNA form, the CDR3 reads TGTGCCAGCAGCTTCTGGACAGGCGGGGAAAAACTGTTTTTT. This codes for CASSFWTGGEKLFF. The chain uses TRBV11-3 and TRBJ1-4; TRBD1 matches 7 bases. CDR3 length equals 14 residues. Trimming at V came to 3 bases and at J to 8 bases, leaving 6 bases not matched to a gene. Per germline, CDR1 SGHNT and CDR2 YENEEA.

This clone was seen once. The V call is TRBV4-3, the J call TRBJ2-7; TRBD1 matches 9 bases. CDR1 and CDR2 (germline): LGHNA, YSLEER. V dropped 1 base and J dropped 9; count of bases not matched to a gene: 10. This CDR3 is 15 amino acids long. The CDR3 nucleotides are TGCGCCAGCAGCCAAGCACCGACAGGGGGGGAGGTGCAGTACTTC. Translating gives CASSQAPTGGEVQYF.

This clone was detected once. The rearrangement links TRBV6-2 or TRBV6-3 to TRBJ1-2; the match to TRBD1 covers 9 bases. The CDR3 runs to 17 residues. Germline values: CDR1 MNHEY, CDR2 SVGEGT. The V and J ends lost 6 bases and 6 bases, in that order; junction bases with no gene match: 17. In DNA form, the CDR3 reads TGTGCCAGCAGCCCTAGAGCCGGGACAGGGTGGTCTAATGGCTACACCTTC. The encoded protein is CASSPRAGTGWSNGYTF.